These T cell receptor beta chains were read from a single sample in a study of shared clonotypes between healthy human individuals. The table came from immunoSEQ multiplex PCR; TCRdb's copy has only in-frame clones and leaves some out. The sample shows hundreds of thousands of clones, around 93% of them seen only once. Sample: naive CD8+ T cells sorted from blood. The receptor set was obtained from a man in his thirties or forties in good health. CDR3s include the opening cysteine and the closing phenylalanine or tryptophan.

TRBV10-3	TRBJ2-3	CAIRGESSTDTQYF
TRBV7-8	TRBJ1-1	CASSLGSSMNTEAFF
TRBV28	TRBJ1-1	CASTEVGGRNTEAFF
TRBV5-1	TRBJ2-2	CASSPPNTGELFF
TRBV10-3	TRBJ2-7	CAISDRVYEQYF
TRBV14	TRBJ2-1	CASGRSYNEQFF
TRBV7-2	TRBJ2-5	CASSVNRKETQYF
TRBV2	TRBJ2-7	CASSDAPSDEQYF
TRBV19	TRBJ2-7	CATKPGHRWAYEQYF
TRBV7-8	TRBJ2-7	CASSSIQGGYEQYF
TRBV9	TRBJ2-1	CASSVATTGGADEQFF
TRBV7-9	TRBJ2-6	CASIILGASGANVLTF
TRBV28	TRBJ2-7	CASSHMKMASSYEQYF
TRBV11-2	TRBJ2-7	CASSLRGHYEQYF
TRBV19	TRBJ2-5	CASSIANQETQYF
TRBV9	TRBJ2-6	CASSVARGVASSGANVLTF
TRBV30	TRBJ2-7	CAWTMPRDRGTYEQYF
TRBV2	TRBJ2-3	CASSGGSGSTDTQYF
TRBV18	TRBJ2-3	CASSPGDYYHSTDTQYF
TRBV6-6	TRBJ2-4	CASSKLAGQINIQYF
TRBV5-4	TRBJ2-2	CASSPRPGELFF
TRBV5-5	TRBJ2-5	CASSLVQGETQYF
TRBV7-8	TRBJ2-1	CASSLKAGGNEQFF
TRBV5-6	TRBJ1-5	CASSFQGNQPQHF
TRBV5-1	TRBJ1-2	CASSEGYGYTF
TRBV5-5	TRBJ2-3	CASSERAEPGTDTQYF
TRBV11-2	TRBJ2-2	CASSLGQTSGRAYTGELFF
TRBV4-3	TRBJ2-7	CASSQETSGSYEQYF
TRBV4-3	TRBJ2-7	CASSQERVAGGVYEQYF
TRBV15	TRBJ2-1	CATSTNPSSYNEQFF
TRBV5-4	TRBJ2-7	CASRTSGTPYEQYF
TRBV9	TRBJ2-3	CASSDPGQGTTDTQYF
TRBV30	TRBJ2-5	CAWSLLRGRGETQYF
TRBV12-5	TRBJ2-5	CARPPPKICPDETQYF
TRBV5-1	TRBJ2-7	CASSPPTVGTYEQYF
TRBV7-9	TRBJ2-7	CASSFGSDYEQYF
TRBV5-6	TRBJ1-4	CASSLPGTEDEKLFF
TRBV4-1	TRBJ1-1	CASSQEGQGEEAFF
TRBV10-3	TRBJ2-7	CAISGAGRSYEQYF
TRBV7-9	TRBJ2-7	CASSLATGWTYEQYF
TRBV7-9	TRBJ2-5	CASSLGVGAPNETQYF
TRBV10-3	TRBJ2-7	CAILVQGLDEQYF
TRBV11-2	TRBJ1-2	CASSSNPGQPFDYGYTF
TRBV28	TRBJ1-1	CASNRGMGTEAFF
TRBV28	TRBJ2-7	CASSLSPQSSYEQYF
TRBV7-2	TRBJ2-5	CASGSGREEVETQYF
TRBV5-4	TRBJ2-6	CASSSPVGSGANVLTF
TRBV19	TRBJ1-4	CASNPGPNEKLFF
TRBV27	TRBJ1-2	CASSLTGGGYTF
TRBV7-9	TRBJ1-3	CASSPLTGPSGNTIYF
TRBV7-9	TRBJ2-5	CASSLQWGYQETQYF
TRBV6-5	TRBJ1-1	CASTASQGNTEAFF
TRBV7-6	TRBJ1-1	CASSLGPHSNTEAFF
TRBV11-2	TRBJ2-5	CASSLHLGKQETQYF
TRBV6-9	TRBJ1-5	CASGSQVSNQPQHF